This entry is about one T cell receptor beta chain. Its antigen is unknown. V trimming: 8 bases; J trimming: 12 bases; junction bases outside the gene matches: 18. Germline V CDR1 and CDR2: LNHDA, SQIVND (reference sequence). The CDR3 totals 15 residues. With no exception, relapse followed autologous stem cell transplantation in all patients, and brentuximab vedotin exposure varied. The protocol was immunoSEQ multiplex PCR, while the TCRdb copy is restricted to in-frame clones and leaves out a portion. The sample shows some 22,000 clones, around 80% of them seen only once. These data are taken from a study of PD-1 blockade in classical Hodgkin lymphoma. The study's findings and limits: Lower baseline TCR diversity was reported for newly diagnosed patients than for healthy donors. The study found complete responders had baseline diversity similar to newly diagnosed patients. Those starting nivolumab under 1 year post-ASCT were excluded.

The source was peripheral blood mononuclear cells (PBMCs), collected before the second cycle of nivolumab. V usage is TRBV19 and J usage is TRBJ1-4; 7 bases map to TRBD1. The TCR was taken from a human donor with classical Hodgkin lymphoma. The CDR3 protein is CASRSGQATEAELFF. CDR3 DNA sequence: TGTGCCAGTCGATCAGGACAGGCAACAGAAGCGGAACTGTTTTTT.